This T cell receptor (beta chain) appears in the sequencing data of a study of cytomegalovirus exposure and HLA in healthy donors. As for this clone: Its antigen is unknown.

Study-wide results and caveats: Near-uniform donor sequencing depth was presumed by presence/absence analyses. Later work found most CMV-associated TCR beta chains apparently HLA-restricted. Among the CMV-associated chains, three were confirmed in vitro as specific for CMV antigens.

The study ran its PCR with 60 Vbeta and 13 Jbeta primers. Here immunoSEQ multiplex PCR was the method, and the copy in TCRdb shows in-frame clones only, minus some. The table has 150,000 to 200,000 clones, around 73% seen once. Though nominally healthy at sampling, donors likely had unrecorded immune exposures. The CDR3 consists of 17 residues. Germline V gene lookup returns CDR1 MGHRA and CDR2 YSYEKL. The ends lost 1 base at V and 4 bases at J; junction bases unmatched: 10. This chain joins TRBV4-1 and TRBJ2-5; 9 nucleotides agree with TRBD1. Sequenced sample: PBMCs. This TCR was sampled from a man between 60 and 75 years old in good health and CMV-seronegative. This CDR3 is CASSQGPTGGGGETQYF. In DNA form, the CDR3 reads TGCGCCAGCAGCCAAGGTCCCACAGGGGGCGGCGGAGAGACCCAGTACTTC.